The 15 T cell receptor beta chains in this list originate from one sample, sequenced in a study of CD8 T cells in ankylosing spondylitis. TCRdb used MiXCR to reprocess the 5' RACE reads, holding one entry per CDR3 protein. The sample yields approximately 140,000 distinct CDR3 sequences, roughly 44% seen once. Sequencing was performed on synovial fluid, either unsorted or a sorted T cell fraction (not recorded which). These receptors all come from a male donor with ankylosing spondylitis.

The chain is built from TRBV10-2 and TRBJ1-6; weak D call: TRBD1 (5 bases). Germline assignment: CDR1 WSHSY and CDR2 SAAADI. The length of the CDR3 is 15 residues. V was shortened by 6 bases and J by 2 bases, with 11 bases between the two germline ends. The CDR3 protein is CASSGEGPYNSPLHF. The DNA of the CDR3 is TGCGCCAGCAGCGGCGAGGGGCCCTATAATTCACCCCTCCACTTT.

This clonotype was detected only a few times. This chain links TRBV12-3 or TRBV12-4 with TRBJ2-1, with D tentatively TRBD2 (5 bases). Trimming took off 4 bases at V and 7 bases at J, with 26 bases between the two ends. There are 18 residues in the CDR3. The CDR3 protein is CASSYLLRRPPTENEQFF. The CDR3, as DNA: TGTGCCAGCAGTTATCTGTTGCGGAGGCCTCCGACTGAGAATGAGCAGTTCTTC.

This clonotype was counted a few times. The V and J genes are TRBV12-3 or TRBV12-4 and TRBJ2-7; tentatively, D is TRBD2 (7 bases). The CDR3 is made up of 16 amino acids. Between the trimmed V and J ends, which lost 3 bases and 0 bases, there was a span of 15 bases. The CDR3 region has the DNA TGTGCCAGCAGTTTGAGGAAGGGGGGGCCCTCCTACGAGCAGTACTTC. As protein: CASSLRKGGPSYEQYF.

In this sample, this clonotype turned up many times. This chain uses TRBV28 with TRBJ2-1, with D maybe TRBD2 (5 bases). V was trimmed by 5 bases and J by 3 bases, leaving 14 bases between them. The CDR3 spans 15 residues. The germline V gene has CDR1 MDHEN and CDR2 SYDVKM. The chain's CDR3 is CASSIVGADYNEQFF. The CDR3 region has the DNA TGTGCCAGCAGTATTGTGGGAGCGGACTACAATGAGCAGTTCTTC.

This chain connects TRBV5-6 to TRBJ2-1; TRBD2 agrees at 7 bases. The V gene's germline CDR1 is SGHDT and CDR2 YYEEEE. The CDR3 contains 15 residues. Trimming cost V 4 bases and J 0 bases; bases outside gene matches: 4. CDR3 residues: CASSQLASSYNEQFF. The CDR3 coding sequence is TGTGCCAGCAGCCAACTAGCGTCCTCCTACAATGAGCAGTTCTTC.

The chain combines TRBV27 with TRBJ1-2, with a possible D match to TRBD1 (6 bases). V dropped 0 bases and J dropped 4 bases, with 12 bases sitting between them. Germline CDR1 is MNHEY and CDR2 is SMNVEV (reference sequence). The CDR3 is 15 residues long. The CDR3 region is CASSLSAGAFYGYTF. The CDR3 DNA is TGTGCCAGCAGTTTATCGGCAGGGGCGTTCTATGGCTACACCTTC.

The rearrangement uses TRBV6-1 and TRBJ2-7; 7 bases are shared with TRBD2. Trimming at V came to 4 bases and at J to 5 bases, leaving 8 bases not matched to a gene. This CDR3 has 14 amino acids. The germline CDR1 and CDR2 sequences are MNHNS and SASEGT. CDR3 nucleotides: TGTGCCAGCAGTGGCCGGGGGGACGCGGACGAGCAGTACTTC. The encoded protein is CASSGRGDADEQYF.

This clonotype is judged medium-sized. The rearrangement uses TRBV12-3 or TRBV12-4 and TRBJ2-7; 10 bases fit TRBD1. This CDR3 is 15 amino acids long. V trimming: 6 bases; J trimming: 4 bases; junction bases outside the gene matches: 9. CDR3 bases: TGTGCCAGCAGGCAAAAGGACAGGGGGTGGTACGAGCAGTACTTC. Translating it yields CASRQKDRGWYEQYF.

The chain joins TRBV4-2 to TRBJ2-3; 7 bases agree with TRBD2. Germline CDR1 LGHNA, CDR2 YNFKEQ. The CDR3 runs 14 residues. Trimming at V came to 5 bases and at J to 4 bases, leaving 6 bases not matched to a gene. The CDR3 DNA follows: TGTGCCAGCAGCAATGGGGGGGAGGCAGATACGCAGTATTTT. The encoded protein is CASSNGGEADTQYF.

The chain joins TRBV24-1 to TRBJ2-2, with D hard to call. CDR3 length: 12 residues. Trimming removed 3 bases from V and 5 bases from J, with 3 bases in between. The germline gives CDR1 KGHDR, CDR2 SFDVKD. The CDR3 sequence is CATSDLTGELFF. The CDR3 region has the DNA TGTGCCACCAGTGATCTTACCGGGGAGCTGTTTTTT.

This clonotype has more than one count but fewer than ten. The chain couples TRBV18 to TRBJ2-7; 7 nucleotides align to TRBD1. With V trimmed by 0 bases and J by 8 bases, 7 bases remained unmatched. Germline CDR1 and CDR2: KGHSH and LQKENI. The CDR3 contains 14 residues. CDR3 sequence: CASSPPAGGFKQYF. The CDR3 DNA reads TGTGCCAGCTCACCACCGGCAGGGGGATTTAAGCAGTACTTC.

This clonotype was seen more than once but under ten times. The V gene is TRBV5-1, the J gene TRBJ1-6; D gene ambiguous. This CDR3 has 14 amino acids. V was clipped by 1 base and J by 13 bases, with 15 bases between them. Germline assignment: CDR1 SGHRS and CDR2 YFSETQ. In DNA, the CDR3 is TGCGCCAGCAGCTTGTTGGGCGGAGGTGCTCCCCTCCACTTT. Its protein is CASSLLGGGAPLHF.

The chain carries TRBV12-3 or TRBV12-4 and TRBJ1-2; TRBD1 aligns across 7 bases. With 6 bases clipped from V and 1 base from J, the junction kept 8 bases outside the gene matches. The CDR3 consists of 15 residues. CDR3 amino acids: CASRGRTGINYGYTF. The CDR3 bases are TGTGCCAGCAGAGGGAGGACAGGAATTAACTATGGCTACACCTTC.

The chain uses TRBV7-3 and TRBJ1-1; D is unclear. The CDR3 is 13 amino acids. CDR1 and CDR2 from the germline V gene are SGHTA and FQGTGA. Trimming took 3 bases from V and 4 from J, leaving 9 bases between them. The CDR3 sequence: CASSLSRFTEAFF. The CDR3 DNA reads TGTGCCAGCAGCTTGAGCAGGTTCACTGAAGCTTTCTTT.

The gene calls are TRBV14 and TRBJ2-7; D is tentatively TRBD1 or TRBD2 (5 bases each). This CDR3 spans 15 amino acids. V lost 4 bases and J 4 bases, leaving 17 bases between the germline ends. The germline V gene encodes CDR1 SGHDN and CDR2 FVKESK. The CDR3 reads CASSLLGASLYEQYF. CDR3 DNA: TGTGCCAGCAGCCTTCTCGGGGCCTCACTTTACGAGCAGTACTTC.